Presented here are 28 T cell receptor beta chains from one specimen sequenced in a study of shared clonotypes between healthy human individuals. TCRdb keeps only in-frame clones here, not all; method: immunoSEQ multiplex PCR. The sample consists of around 510,000 clones, around 95% of them appearing once. Sequenced sample: naive CD4+ T cells sorted from blood. Noted subset: CD45RA+ positively selected. All receptors derive from a young woman in good health.

The V and J genes are TRBV7-9 and TRBJ2-1; 8 bases map to TRBD2. Unmatched junction bases numbered 10, after V lost 1 base and J lost 5 bases. Looked up from germline, CDR1 is SEHNR and CDR2 is FQNEAQ (reference sequence). The CDR3 loop spans 17 amino acids. The DNA for the CDR3 is TGTGCCAGCAGCTTAGAAGTTGGTAGCGGGACCCACAATGAGCAGTTCTTC. It translates to CASSLEVGSGTHNEQFF.

The chain couples TRBV19 to TRBJ1-5, with D possibly TRBD1 on 6 matching bases. Trimming took off 5 bases at V and 6 bases at J, with 14 bases between the two ends. The CDR3 sequence is 14 residues long. Per the germline V gene, CDR1 is LNHDA and CDR2 is SQIVND (reference sequence). CDR3: CASSGVGGFQPQHF. The CDR3 nucleotides read TGTGCCAGTAGTGGGGTCGGGGGCTTTCAGCCCCAGCATTTT.

As for this clone: Other DNA sequences in this specimen translate into the identical CDR3. The V and J genes are TRBV28 and TRBJ1-1; D gene ambiguous. Between the trimmed V and J ends, which lost 2 bases and 8 bases, there was a span of 9 bases. The germline V gene encodes CDR1 MDHEN and CDR2 SYDVKM. CDR3 length: 12 amino acids. Here the CDR3 reads CASSLVGPEAFF. DNA for the CDR3: TGTGCCAGCAGTTTAGTGGGCCCGGAAGCTTTCTTT.

The rearrangement joins TRBV5-1 to TRBJ2-7; no firm D call. Germline assignment: CDR1 SGHRS and CDR2 YFSETQ. V gave up 5 bases and J gave up 3 bases, with 15 bases separating them. CDR3 length: 14 residues. DNA for the CDR3: TGCGCCAGCAGTTGGTCGGACGCCATCTACGAGCAGTACTTC. Its protein product is CASSWSDAIYEQYF.

CDR3 DNA sequence: TGTGCCAGCAGCGAGGAAGCGGGAGGGTCCTACGAGCAGTACTTC. Encoded protein: CASSEEAGGSYEQYF. J is TRBJ2-7 and V is TRBV2, with 10 nucleotides matching TRBD2. J was trimmed by 1 base and V by 6 bases; bases with no gene match: 6. The CDR3 runs 15 residues. Germline-derived CDR1 and CDR2 are SNHLY and FYNNEI.

The V call is TRBV7-2, the J call TRBJ2-7; no firm D call. This CDR3 has 15 residues. V dropped 2 bases and J dropped 3 bases, with 14 bases sitting between them. Germline V gene data show CDR1 as SGHTA and CDR2 as FQGNSA. The CDR3 nucleotides read TGTGCCAGCAGCTTAAGGCAGCTAGAAGGCTACGAGCAGTACTTC. It specifies CASSLRQLEGYEQYF.

The chain carries TRBV14 and TRBJ1-4; possible D gene TRBD1, 6 bases. From germline, CDR1 is SGHDN and CDR2 FVKESK. CDR3 length: 17 amino acids. Trimming took 1 base from V and 5 from J, leaving 17 bases between them. CDR3 sequence: CASSQGERTASNEKLFF. The DNA of the CDR3 is TGTGCCAGCAGCCAAGGAGAGAGGACAGCGTCGAATGAAAAACTGTTTTTT. The full variable domain, rest sourced from reference TRBV14 and TRBJ1-4, is EAGVTQFPSHSVIEKGQTVTLRCDPISGHDNLYWYRRVMGKEIKFLLHFVKESKQDESGMPNNRFLAERTGGTYSTLKVQPAELEDSGVYFCASSQGERTASNEKLFFGSGTQLSVL.

This clone appeared once. The chain has TRBV27 and TRBJ2-7; TRBD1 aligns across 8 bases. Germline values: CDR1 MNHEY, CDR2 SMNVEV (reference sequence). The CDR3 is 16 residues long. With V trimmed by 0 bases and J by 1 base, 5 bases remained unmatched. In DNA form, the CDR3 reads TGTGCCAGCAGTTTATCCGGAGGGGACAGGTCCTACGAGCAGTACTTC. It yields the protein CASSLSGGDRSYEQYF.

The chain links TRBV18 to TRBJ2-4, with D perhaps matching TRBD1 (6 bases). The CDR3 runs to 17 residues. CDR1 is KGHSH, CDR2 LQKENI, per germline. The ends were cut back, 6 bases at V and 2 bases at J, with 20 bases in the middle. In DNA, the CDR3 is TGTGCCAGCTCGCCCGCCTTCCCACAGGGCACCAAAAACATTCAGTACTTC. Protein sequence: CASSPAFPQGTKNIQYF.

J is TRBJ2-3 and V is TRBV29-1, with 13 bases that match TRBD2. There are 17 residues in the CDR3. Germline CDR1 SQVTM, CDR2 ANQGSEA. V was clipped by 6 bases and J by 3 bases; unmatched bases: 12. The DNA of the CDR3 is TGCAGCGTCGCAAAACCTACGGGACTAGCGGGAACAGATACGCAGTATTTT. It yields the protein CSVAKPTGLAGTDTQYF.

This clone was counted once. The chain links TRBV18 to TRBJ2-7; possibly TRBD1 for D (5 bases). CDR1 and CDR2 (germline): KGHSH, LQKENI. V dropped 3 bases and J dropped 0 bases, with 18 bases sitting between them. This CDR3 spans 17 amino acids. The DNA of the CDR3 is TGTGCCAGCTCACCGAGTCTTGTTAGGCAGGGCTCCTACGAGCAGTACTTC. Amino acids: CASSPSLVRQGSYEQYF.

This chain connects TRBV5-1 to TRBJ2-3, with 11 nucleotides matching TRBD1. Looked up from germline, CDR1 is SGHRS and CDR2 is YFSETQ. J gave up 7 bases and V 0 bases, and 7 bases lay outside the gene matches. This CDR3 spans 16 amino acids. CDR3: CASSLAGTGGVNTQYF. For the CDR3, the DNA is TGCGCCAGCAGCTTGGCCGGGACAGGGGGTGTAAATACGCAGTATTTT. The complete variable domain, with remaining parts taken from reference TRBV5-1 and TRBJ2-3, reads KAGVTQTPRYLIKTRGQQVTLSCSPISGHRSVSWYQQTPGQGLQFLFEYFSETQRNKGNFPGRFSGRQFSNSRSEMNVSTLELGDSALYLCASSLAGTGGVNTQYFGPGTRLTVL.

The chain is built from TRBV2 and TRBJ1-1; the D is unclear. Germline values: CDR1 SNHLY, CDR2 FYNNEI. This CDR3 spans 14 amino acids. The V gene lost 6 bases and the J gene lost 1 base, with 12 bases spanning the gap. The CDR3: CASRPRHQNTEAFF. In DNA form, the CDR3 reads TGTGCCAGCAGACCCAGACATCAGAACACTGAAGCTTTCTTT. The full variable domain, completed using reference TRBV2 and TRBJ1-1, is EPEVTQTPSHQVTQMGQEVILRCVPISNHLYFYWYRQILGQKVEFLVSFYNNEISEKSEIFDDQFSVERPDGSNFTLKIRSTKLEDSAMYFCASRPRHQNTEAFFGQGTRLTVV.

This rearrangement joins TRBV28 to TRBJ1-5, with 9 bases fitting TRBD1. V lost 6 bases to trimming and J lost 0 bases; unmatched junction nucleotides: 12. Per germline, CDR1 MDHEN and CDR2 SYDVKM. The CDR3 has 18 amino acids. The CDR3 DNA sequence: TGTGCCAGCAGGCCACACGGACAGGGGAGGAATAGCAATCAGCCCCAGCATTTT. It specifies CASRPHGQGRNSNQPQHF.

V gene TRBV29-1 combines with J gene TRBJ1-4, with D perhaps TRBD1 (5 bases). CDR1 SQVTM and CDR2 ANQGSEA come from the germline V gene. The CDR3 has 13 residues. The V gene lost 4 bases and the J gene lost 8 bases, with 14 bases spanning the gap. DNA for the CDR3: TGCAGCGTTGCAGCCAGGGATCTCGAAAAACTGTTTTTT. As protein: CSVAARDLEKLFF.

The chain is built from TRBV18 and TRBJ2-2; TRBD1 aligns across 7 bases. The CDR3 has 15 amino acids. V gave up 6 bases and J gave up 0 bases; unmatched junction bases: 4. CDR1 is KGHSH, CDR2 LQKENI, per germline. CDR3 residues: CASSVGQANTGELFF. CDR3 nucleotides: TGTGCCAGCTCCGTCGGACAGGCGAACACCGGGGAGCTGTTTTTT.

This clone was detected only once. This chain connects TRBV30 to TRBJ2-7; perhaps TRBD2 as D (6 bases). The CDR3 extends over 13 amino acids. CDR1 and CDR2 (germline): GTSNPN, SVGIG (reference sequence). V was clipped by 2 bases and J by 6 bases, with 14 bases between them. The CDR3 sequence is CAWSPLAPSEQYF. CDR3 sequence (DNA): TGTGCCTGGAGTCCACTAGCTCCCTCCGAGCAGTACTTC.

The chain recombines TRBV10-1 with TRBJ2-1, with D possibly being TRBD1 (5 bases). The CDR3 has 16 amino acids. Per germline, CDR1 WNHNN and CDR2 SYGVQD (reference sequence). The ends were cut back, 4 bases at V and 0 bases at J, with 13 bases in the middle. Here the CDR3 DNA reads TGCGCCAGCAGTGTGAGGACAACTCTCTCCTACAATGAGCAGTTCTTC. It codes for CASSVRTTLSYNEQFF.

This chain joins TRBV7-9 and TRBJ2-7, with 10 bases fitting TRBD2. The length of the CDR3 is 18 residues. Germline-derived CDR1 and CDR2 are SEHNR and FQNEAQ (reference sequence). The V segment lost 4 bases and the J segment 3 bases; nucleotides outside the gene matches: 15. The DNA for the CDR3 is TGTGCCAGCAGCTCGAGTAAACCAACTAGCGGGAATCTCTACGAGCAGTACTTC. Translating gives CASSSSKPTSGNLYEQYF.

V and J are TRBV28 and TRBJ2-7, with 14 bases that match TRBD2. Germline V gene sequence: CDR1 MDHEN, CDR2 SYDVKM. After removal of 4 bases from V and 6 bases from J, the junction contained 14 bases not matched to a gene. CDR3 length: 18 amino acids. The CDR3 spells CASSSTGTSGSREAEQYF. DNA of the CDR3: TGTGCCAGCAGTTCAACCGGGACTAGCGGGAGTAGGGAGGCCGAGCAGTACTTC.

The V and J genes are TRBV5-1 and TRBJ2-2, with 10 bases matching TRBD2. CDR1 is SGHRS, CDR2 YFSETQ, per germline. The CDR3 sequence is 16 residues long. Trimming cost V 3 bases and J 7 bases; bases outside gene matches: 9. The CDR3 region is CASSSSGRAIIGELFF. DNA for the CDR3: TGCGCCAGCAGCTCGAGCGGGAGGGCTATTATCGGGGAGCTGTTTTTT.

The chain is built from TRBV5-1 and TRBJ2-7, with 7 bases identical to TRBD1. The germline V gene encodes CDR1 SGHRS and CDR2 YFSETQ. This CDR3 contains 16 residues. V trimming: 3 bases; J trimming: 5 bases; junction bases outside the gene matches: 14. CDR3 sequence: CASSWADRDIPNEQYF. The DNA for the CDR3 is TGCGCCAGCAGCTGGGCCGACAGGGATATTCCCAACGAGCAGTACTTC.

Turning to this clone: This sample includes further DNA sequences coding for the same CDR3. CDR3 sequence (DNA): TGCGCCAGCAGCTTTGATAGGGGACCCTACGAGCAGTACTTC. As protein: CASSFDRGPYEQYF. This chain links TRBV5-1 with TRBJ2-7; D tentatively reads TRBD1 or TRBD2 (5 bases each). Germline values: CDR1 SGHRS, CDR2 YFSETQ. CDR3 length equals 14 residues. The germline V and J ends were trimmed by 2 bases and 2 bases, with 11 bases remaining between them. Based on the CDR3 plus reference TRBV5-1 and TRBJ2-7, the full variable domain is KAGVTQTPRYLIKTRGQQVTLSCSPISGHRSVSWYQQTPGQGLQFLFEYFSETQRNKGNFPGRFSGRQFSNSRSEMNVSTLELGDSALYLCASSFDRGPYEQYFGPGTRLTVT.

The chain carries TRBV5-1 and TRBJ2-7; TRBD1 is a possible D gene (5 bases). From germline, CDR1 is SGHRS and CDR2 YFSETQ. This CDR3 is built from 14 residues. Trimming cost V 0 bases and J 2 bases, with 9 bases left between them. For the CDR3, the DNA is TGCGCCAGCAGCTTGGACCAGGGTACCTACGAGCAGTACTTC. Its protein product is CASSLDQGTYEQYF.

V gene TRBV29-1 combines with J gene TRBJ2-3; 7 bases match TRBD2. The CDR3 has 12 amino acids. Trimming removed 5 bases from V and 4 bases from J; junction bases left unmatched: 3. Germline loops: CDR1 SQVTM, CDR2 ANQGSEA. CDR3 bases: TGCAGCGTTCGGCGGGAGTCAGATACGCAGTATTTT. It yields the protein CSVRRESDTQYF.

The V and J genes are TRBV7-2 and TRBJ2-1, with 10 nucleotides matching TRBD2. Per germline, CDR1 SGHTA and CDR2 FQGNSA. The CDR3 covers 17 residues. The junction had 13 bases not matched to a gene; V was cut back by 4 bases and J by 7 bases. This CDR3 is CASSSSRRTSGLNEQFF. In DNA, the CDR3 is TGTGCCAGCAGCTCCTCGCGTAGGACTAGCGGTTTGAATGAGCAGTTCTTC.

The chain uses TRBV20-1 and TRBJ2-3, with no clear D. Trimming removed 5 bases at V and 5 bases at J, with 8 bases between. CDR1 is DFQATT and CDR2 is SNEGSKA in the germline V gene (reference sequence). The CDR3 sequence is 11 residues long. CDR3 nucleotide sequence: TGCAGTGCTCCCCGAGTAGATACGCAGTATTTT. Its protein product is CSAPRVDTQYF.

This chain joins TRBV28 and TRBJ1-2; 8 nucleotides match TRBD1. This CDR3 is built from 14 residues. V was pared by 9 bases and J by 2 bases, with 8 bases of the junction left unmatched. The germline gives CDR1 MDHEN, CDR2 SYDVKM. Here the CDR3 DNA reads TGTGCCAGTCGTGGAGGACAGGGAAACTATGGCTACACCTTC. Translated: CASRGGQGNYGYTF.